This TCR beta chain came from a study of blood T cell repertoires in COVID-19. Study-wide context: Acute and convalescent COVID-19 samples came from the United States, Italy and Spain.

This clone was seen only a few times. Trimming left V 0 bases short and J 4 bases short, with 9 bases between. Germline V lookup: CDR1 SGHAT, CDR2 FQNNGV. The CDR3 sequence is 14 residues long. The assay was immunoSEQ multiplex PCR, and TCRdb's table has in-frame clones only and misses some. The sample consists of roughly 80,000 clones, about 84% of them appearing once. Input material: peripheral blood. This chain connects TRBV11-2 to TRBJ1-2; D unclear. This clonotype was obtained from a human donor in a cohort sampled during active COVID-19. The CDR3: CASSLEEGTYGYTF. CDR3 in DNA: TGTGCCAGCAGCTTAGAGGAGGGTACCTATGGCTACACCTTC.